Listed here is a single T cell receptor beta chain. Here immunoSEQ multiplex PCR was the method, and the copy in TCRdb shows in-frame clones only, minus some. The table records 250,000 to 300,000 clones, about 94% of them present only once. The sample belongs to a study of T cell responses to AZD1222 COVID-19 vaccine. Germline V gene sequence: CDR1 MNHEY, CDR2 SVGAGI. The germline V and J ends were trimmed by 7 bases and 2 bases, with 8 bases remaining between them. This CDR3 spans 12 amino acids. Sequencing was performed on peripheral blood, taken 28 days after the second AZD1222 dose. J is TRBJ1-1 and V is TRBV6-5, with D hard to call. The clonotype comes from an adult who received the AZD1222 COVID-19 vaccine. The CDR3 DNA reads TGTGCCAGCAAACGGGTTAACACTGAAGCTTTCTTT. Protein: CASKRVNTEAFF.